The 16 T cell receptor beta chains presented below share a single source sample, sequenced in a study of blood T cell repertoires in COVID-19 (dated by TCRdb to about 2020). The library came from the immunoSEQ multiplex PCR assay. TCRdb took this table from immuneACCESS and kept in-frame rearrangements with V and J called. Such tables lack part of the clones; where checked against another copy, unresolved V genes explain under half of the gap, and the rest is unexplained. This sample is represented by 150,000 or so clones; around 87% of them were singletons. The ten largest make up around 6.5% of the sample. The material sequenced was peripheral blood. These receptors all stem from a man older than 75 with acute or convalescent COVID-19.

This clone has just a few counts. The rearrangement links TRBV7-9 to TRBJ2-7; the match to TRBD2 covers 9 bases. The CDR3 is 15 amino acids. Germline CDR1 is SEHNR and CDR2 is FQNEAQ (reference sequence). The ends lost 0 bases at V and 7 bases at J; junction bases unmatched: 7. CDR3 nucleotides: TGTGCCAGCAGCTTAGCGTTAGCGGGAGTCGGGGAGCAGTACTTC. Protein sequence: CASSLALAGVGEQYF. Using reference TRBV7-9 and TRBJ2-7 for the parts outside the CDR3, the full variable domain is DTGVSQNPRHKITKRGQNVTFRCDPISEHNRLYWYRQTLGQGPEFLTYFQNEAQLEKSRLLSDRFSAERPKGSFSTLEIQRTEQGDSAMYLCASSLALAGVGEQYFGPGTRLTVT.

This clone was recorded only once. Other DNA sequences in the same sample also yield this CDR3. The V and J genes are TRBV15 and TRBJ1-3; weak D call: TRBD1 (5 bases). Deletions cut 1 base from V and 4 bases from J, with 8 bases between. Germline assignment: CDR1 LNHNV and CDR2 YYDKDF (reference sequence). The CDR3 has 14 residues. The CDR3 protein is CATSRGGSGNTIYF. The CDR3 nucleotides are TGTGCCACCAGCAGAGGGGGCTCCGGAAACACCATATATTTT.

This rearrangement joins TRBV28 to TRBJ1-5; TRBD1 is a possible D gene (5 bases). Trimming removed 1 base from V and 0 bases from J, with 10 bases in between. Germline CDR1 and CDR2: MDHEN and SYDVKM. The CDR3 runs 16 residues. CDR3 coding DNA: TGTGCCAGCAGTTTATTAACGGGGGATAGCAATCAGCCCCAGCATTTT. This translates into CASSLLTGDSNQPQHF.

The CDR3 protein is CASSLYVREGAYEQYF. The CDR3 nucleotides are TGCGCCAGCAGCTTGTATGTGAGAGAGGGGGCCTACGAGCAGTACTTC. V is TRBV5-1 and J is TRBJ2-7, with D perhaps TRBD1 (6 bases). This CDR3 contains 16 residues. Germline CDR1 SGHRS, CDR2 YFSETQ. The V end lost 1 base, the J end lost 2 bases, and 16 bases lay between the germline ends.

The chain recombines TRBV7-3 with TRBJ2-2, with 9 bases matching TRBD1. Losses at the gene ends were 0 bases for V and 3 bases for J; bases not matched to a gene: 5. This CDR3 contains 17 residues. In germline, CDR1 is SGHTA, CDR2 FQGTGA. CDR3 loop: CASSLTRDRADTGELFF. In DNA form, the CDR3 reads TGTGCCAGCAGCTTAACCCGGGACAGGGCCGACACCGGGGAGCTGTTTTTT.

The V call is TRBV13, the J call TRBJ2-1; D might be TRBD1 (6 bases). Trimming took 1 base from V and 4 from J, leaving 14 bases between them. CDR1 PRHDT and CDR2 FYEKMQ come from the germline V gene (reference sequence). The CDR3 length is 16 residues. This chain's CDR3 is CASSLAGRTAYNEQFF. CDR3 coding DNA: TGTGCCAGCAGCTTAGCGGGACGGACAGCGTACAATGAGCAGTTCTTC.

This clone was detected once. The chain couples TRBV5-1 to TRBJ2-1, with a tentative D call TRBD2 (9 bases). The CDR3 consists of 16 residues. V dropped 5 bases and J dropped 8 bases, with 23 bases sitting between them. Germline CDR1 is SGHRS and CDR2 is YFSETQ. CDR3 loop: CASRTPGGGRADEQFF. For the CDR3, the DNA is TGCGCCAGCAGAACCCCAGGGGGCGGGAGGGCCGATGAGCAGTTCTTC.

V is TRBV5-4 and J is TRBJ2-1; 7 bases fit TRBD1. CDR3 length: 14 residues. V trimming: 5 bases; J trimming: 5 bases; junction bases outside the gene matches: 7. Germline V gene sequence: CDR1 SGHNT, CDR2 YYREEE (reference sequence). CDR3 protein: CASSPQGRNNEQFF. The DNA for the CDR3 is TGTGCCAGCAGTCCACAGGGGCGTAACAATGAGCAGTTCTTC. The whole variable domain, remainder taken from reference TRBV5-4 and TRBJ2-1, is ETGVTQSPTHLIKTRGQQVTLRCSSQSGHNTVSWYQQALGQGPQFIFQYYREEENGRGNFPPRFSGLQFPNYSSELNVNALELDDSALYLCASSPQGRNNEQFFGPGTRLTVL.

In its sample, this clone was seen once. The chain joins TRBV15 to TRBJ2-7; D is uncertain. Trimming pared 0 bases from V and 6 bases from J, leaving 9 bases between. Germline V lookup: CDR1 LNHNV, CDR2 YYDKDF (reference sequence). There are 13 residues in the CDR3. The CDR3 DNA reads as TGTGCCACCAGCAGAGATAAGGCAGGCGAGCAGTACTTC. This gives the protein CATSRDKAGEQYF.

The J gene is TRBJ2-7, the V gene TRBV28, with 10 bases that match TRBD1. The CDR3 loop spans 13 amino acids. J was trimmed by 4 bases and V by 6 bases; bases with no gene match: 3. Per the germline V gene, CDR1 is MDHEN and CDR2 is SYDVKM. CDR3 protein: CASSRDRGYEQYF. The DNA for the CDR3 is TGTGCCAGCAGCCGGGACAGGGGATACGAGCAGTACTTC.

The genes are TRBV5-8 and TRBJ1-5; D possibly corresponds to TRBD1 (6 bases). Looked up from germline, CDR1 is SGHTS and CDR2 is YDEGEE. The CDR3 consists of 15 residues. Trimming cost V 1 base and J 5 bases, with 13 bases left between them. CDR3 sequence (DNA): TGTGCCAGCAGCTTGCGGGGACATAACGATCAGCCCCAGCATTTT. This translates into CASSLRGHNDQPQHF.

The chain carries TRBV27 and TRBJ2-1, with a weak D call TRBD2 (6 bases). The CDR3 runs to 15 residues. The germline gives CDR1 MNHEY, CDR2 SMNVEV (reference sequence). V dropped 3 bases and J dropped 6 bases, with 15 bases sitting between them. CDR3 loop: CASSFGSGVSNEQFF. The CDR3 DNA sequence: TGTGCCAGCAGTTTCGGGTCGGGGGTTAGCAATGAGCAGTTCTTC.

The chain carries TRBV15 and TRBJ1-6, with 8 bases lining up with TRBD1. The CDR3 has 18 amino acids. Germline CDR1 LNHNV, CDR2 YYDKDF (reference sequence). V lost 0 bases, J lost 11 bases, and 15 bases stayed unmatched. In nucleotides, the CDR3 is TGTGCCACCAGCAGAGATGGTGGAAACAGGGGGGTTCTGACACCCCTCCACTTT. Amino acids: CATSRDGGNRGVLTPLHF.

CDR3 sequence (DNA): TGCGCCAGCAGCTACACCGGGACAGGGGGACCCAGCGAGCAGTACTTC. Amino acids: CASSYTGTGGPSEQYF. The chain uses TRBV5-1 and TRBJ2-7; 11 bases fit TRBD1. Losses at the gene ends were 3 bases for V and 6 bases for J; bases not matched to a gene: 11. The CDR3 has 16 amino acids. Germline V gives CDR1 SGHRS, CDR2 YFSETQ.

V and J are TRBV2 and TRBJ2-2, with TRBD2 identical over 11 bases. The germline V gene encodes CDR1 SNHLY and CDR2 FYNNEI. J was trimmed by 4 bases and V by 10 bases; bases with no gene match: 8. The CDR3 covers 15 residues. The CDR3 region is CATRRLAGFTGELFF. CDR3 in DNA: TGTGCCACCAGGAGACTAGCGGGATTCACCGGGGAGCTGTTTTTT.

V usage is TRBV11-1 and J usage is TRBJ2-1; 12 bases align to TRBD1. The CDR3 length is 16 residues. Germline CDR1 is SGHAT and CDR2 is FQDESV (reference sequence). With 5 bases clipped from V and 9 bases from J, the junction kept 11 bases outside the gene matches. CDR3 protein: CASSARTGTGGGEQFF. CDR3 bases: TGTGCCAGCAGCGCGCGGACCGGGACAGGGGGCGGTGAGCAGTTCTTC.